This is a list of T cell receptor beta chains from one sample in a study of CD8 T cells in ankylosing spondylitis. TCRdb re-analysed the 5' RACE reads in MiXCR, keeping a single row per CDR3 protein. The repertoire has 700,000 to 1,000,000 distinct CDR3 sequences, 12% of them found once; the top ten carry around 0.51%. The specimen was blood, either unsorted or a sorted T cell fraction (not recorded which). The receptors stem from a male donor with ankylosing spondylitis. Both conserved end residues are part of each CDR3. The D gene is left open where the match is weak. Clone size is shown for a subset of rows, as once, few, many or a class of expanded clone.

D gene: TRBD1
V gene: TRBV10-3
J gene: TRBJ1-4
clone size: NA
CDR3 DNA: TGTGCCATCAGTGCCTACAGGGGGACTAATGAAAAACTGTTTTTT
CDR3 protein: CAISAYRGTNEKLFF

D gene: NA
V gene: TRBV7-2
J gene: TRBJ2-1
clone size: NA
CDR3 DNA: TGTGCCAGCATCAAGCTTGGGACGGCCAACAATGAGCAGTTCTTC
CDR3 protein: CASIKLGTANNEQFF

D gene: NA
V gene: TRBV20-1
J gene: TRBJ2-1
clone size: many
CDR3 DNA: TGCAGTGCTGAGGTGGGGCACTCCTACAATGAGCAGTTCTTC
CDR3 protein: CSAEVGHSYNEQFF

D gene: TRBD1
V gene: TRBV6-1
J gene: TRBJ2-3
clone size: few
CDR3 DNA: TGTGCCAGCAGCCGTCGACAGGGCCCCACAGATACGCAGTATTTT
CDR3 protein: CASSRRQGPTDTQYF

D gene: TRBD2
V gene: TRBV20-1
J gene: TRBJ2-7
clone size: NA
CDR3 DNA: TGCAGTGCGTCGACTAGCGGGAGAGGGGGCTCCTACGAGCAGTACTTC
CDR3 protein: CSASTSGRGGSYEQYF

D gene: TRBD1
V gene: TRBV7-7
J gene: TRBJ2-5
clone size: few
CDR3 DNA: TGTGCTAGCAGCCCCCGACAGGGATGGGGAGAGACCCAGTACTTC
CDR3 protein: CASSPRQGWGETQYF

D gene: NA
V gene: TRBV7-2
J gene: TRBJ1-1
clone size: few
CDR3 DNA: TGTGCCAGCAGCTTAGGTTGGGGAGGATCGACTGAAGCTTTCTTT
CDR3 protein: CASSLGWGGSTEAFF

D gene: NA
V gene: TRBV6-5
J gene: TRBJ2-7
clone size: NA
CDR3 DNA: TGTGCCAGCAGTTACACCCATCTGGGTAGGGCCTTCTCCTACGAGCAGTACTTC
CDR3 protein: CASSYTHLGRAFSYEQYF

D gene: NA
V gene: TRBV27
J gene: TRBJ1-3
clone size: few
CDR3 DNA: TGTGCCAGCAGTTTCGGGGATGGAAACACCATATATTTT
CDR3 protein: CASSFGDGNTIYF

D gene: TRBD2
V gene: TRBV6-5
J gene: TRBJ2-7
clone size: NA
CDR3 DNA: TGTGCCAGCAGTTGGGGCGGGGGGCCGTACGAGCAGTACTTC
CDR3 protein: CASSWGGGPYEQYF

D gene: NA
V gene: TRBV18
J gene: TRBJ2-5
clone size: few
CDR3 DNA: TGTGCCAGCTCACCACCGATGGGAGGACGGGAGACCCAGTACTTC
CDR3 protein: CASSPPMGGRETQYF

D gene: TRBD2
V gene: TRBV4-3
J gene: TRBJ2-7
clone size: few
CDR3 DNA: TGCGCCAGCAGCCAAGGTTTGGCTAGCGGCGCCTACGAGCAGTACTTC
CDR3 protein: CASSQGLASGAYEQYF

D gene: NA
V gene: TRBV15
J gene: TRBJ2-7
clone size: few
CDR3 DNA: TGTGCCACCAGCAGAGGGAGGGCGGATTACGAGCAGTACTTC
CDR3 protein: CATSRGRADYEQYF

D gene: NA
V gene: TRBV10-3
J gene: TRBJ1-1
clone size: many
CDR3 DNA: TGTGCCATCAGTGACGCGGCAGGGCAAGAGAACACTGAAGCTTTCTTT
CDR3 protein: CAISDAAGQENTEAFF

D gene: NA
V gene: TRBV20-1
J gene: TRBJ2-1
clone size: many
CDR3 DNA: TGCAGTGCTAGAGACCCGGACAAGGCGGAGCAGTTCTTC
CDR3 protein: CSARDPDKAEQFF

D gene: NA
V gene: TRBV9
J gene: TRBJ1-2
clone size: NA
CDR3 DNA: TGTGCCAGCAGCGTAGGATCTCTTTATTATGGCTACACCTTC
CDR3 protein: CASSVGSLYYGYTF

D gene: NA
V gene: TRBV6-1
J gene: TRBJ2-1
clone size: few
CDR3 DNA: TGTGCCAGCAGGGGAACTAGGTTAGCCTACAATGAGCAGTTCTTC
CDR3 protein: CASRGTRLAYNEQFF

D gene: NA
V gene: TRBV3-1
J gene: TRBJ2-2
clone size: few
CDR3 DNA: TGTGCCATTGGATCCGGCGGGGAGCTGTTTTTT
CDR3 protein: CAIGSGGELFF

D gene: NA
V gene: TRBV18
J gene: TRBJ2-5
clone size: NA
CDR3 DNA: TGTGCCAGCTCACCGCTGTGGGGCGGAGAGACCCAGTACTTC
CDR3 protein: CASSPLWGGETQYF

D gene: NA
V gene: TRBV10-2
J gene: TRBJ2-5
clone size: NA
CDR3 DNA: TGCGCCAGCGGTGAGAATAGCATTAGGGTAGAGACCCAGTACTTC
CDR3 protein: CASGENSIRVETQYF

D gene: NA
V gene: TRBV24-1
J gene: TRBJ2-7
clone size: few
CDR3 DNA: TGTGCCACCAGTGATAACCGACACTGGGAGCAGTACTTC
CDR3 protein: CATSDNRHWEQYF

D gene: TRBD2
V gene: TRBV20-1
J gene: TRBJ2-7
clone size: NA
CDR3 DNA: TGCAGTGCCCCGGTGGGGGGGGTCCGTCGCGAGCAGTACTTC
CDR3 protein: CSAPVGGVRREQYF

D gene: TRBD1
V gene: TRBV24-1
J gene: TRBJ1-2
clone size: few
CDR3 DNA: TGTGCCACCAGTGACCCCAACCTGACAGGGGTGGACGGCTACACCTTC
CDR3 protein: CATSDPNLTGVDGYTF

D gene: TRBD1
V gene: TRBV20-1
J gene: TRBJ2-5
clone size: many
CDR3 DNA: TGCAGTGCTAGAGATTGGACAGGGGCAGAGACCCAGTACTTC
CDR3 protein: CSARDWTGAETQYF

D gene: NA
V gene: TRBV10-3
J gene: TRBJ2-7
clone size: few
CDR3 DNA: TGTGCCACTCGGGACGGCCCCTCCTACGAGCAGTACTTC
CDR3 protein: CATRDGPSYEQYF

D gene: TRBD2
V gene: TRBV12-3/TRBV12-4
J gene: TRBJ2-7
clone size: many
CDR3 DNA: TGTGCCAGCAGTTCCTGGGGCGGGGGAACCTCCGAGCAGTACTTC
CDR3 protein: CASSSWGGGTSEQYF

D gene: NA
V gene: TRBV7-2
J gene: TRBJ2-1
clone size: many
CDR3 DNA: TGTGCCAGCAGCTTCTCCCGGTACAATGAGCAGTTCTTC
CDR3 protein: CASSFSRYNEQFF

D gene: TRBD1
V gene: TRBV6-6
J gene: TRBJ1-2
clone size: few
CDR3 DNA: TGTGCCACCGAGGGGCCGGGACAGCAGTCCTACACCTTC
CDR3 protein: CATEGPGQQSYTF

D gene: TRBD2
V gene: TRBV7-6
J gene: TRBJ2-5
clone size: NA
CDR3 DNA: TGTGCCAGCAGCCGGACTAGCGGATTGTACCAAGAGACCCAGTACTTC
CDR3 protein: CASSRTSGLYQETQYF

D gene: TRBD2
V gene: TRBV28
J gene: TRBJ2-3
clone size: NA
CDR3 DNA: TGTGCCAGCAGTCCGGGACTAGCGGGGGCCCGCGATACGCAGTATTTT
CDR3 protein: CASSPGLAGARDTQYF

D gene: NA
V gene: TRBV4-2
J gene: TRBJ1-1
clone size: NA
CDR3 DNA: TGTGCCAGCAGCCAAGATTACAGGAGGATGAACACTGAAGCTTTCTTT
CDR3 protein: CASSQDYRRMNTEAFF

D gene: TRBD1
V gene: TRBV28
J gene: TRBJ2-7
clone size: NA
CDR3 DNA: TGTGCCAGCAGCCCCGTTGGACAGGGCCGAGAGCAGTACTTC
CDR3 protein: CASSPVGQGREQYF

D gene: NA
V gene: TRBV5-1
J gene: TRBJ2-5
clone size: NA
CDR3 DNA: TGCGCCAGCAGTCTGAAGGGATCAGAGACCCAGTACTTC
CDR3 protein: CASSLKGSETQYF

D gene: NA
V gene: TRBV20-1
J gene: TRBJ2-5
clone size: many
CDR3 DNA: TGCAGTGCTAGCGGGGGCAACCAAGAGACCCAGTACTTC
CDR3 protein: CSASGGNQETQYF

D gene: TRBD2
V gene: TRBV20-1
J gene: TRBJ2-1
clone size: many
CDR3 DNA: TGCAGTGCTAGAGCCCCTGGACTAGCGGAACCATACAATGAGCAGTTCTTC
CDR3 protein: CSARAPGLAEPYNEQFF

D gene: TRBD2
V gene: TRBV7-2
J gene: TRBJ2-7
clone size: NA
CDR3 DNA: TGTGCCAGCAGCGGAATTACTAGCGGGAGATTAAGTTACGAGCAGTACTTC
CDR3 protein: CASSGITSGRLSYEQYF

D gene: TRBD1
V gene: TRBV12-3/TRBV12-4
J gene: TRBJ1-6
clone size: NA
CDR3 DNA: TGTGCCAGCACCAAGACAGGGGTTAATTCACCCCTCCACTTT
CDR3 protein: CASTKTGVNSPLHF

D gene: NA
V gene: TRBV20-1
J gene: TRBJ1-2
clone size: many
CDR3 DNA: TGCAGTGCTAGAGACTTAACAGTCCGCCCCAAGGGCTACACCTTC
CDR3 protein: CSARDLTVRPKGYTF

D gene: TRBD1
V gene: TRBV7-2
J gene: TRBJ1-3
clone size: NA
CDR3 DNA: TGTGCCAGCAGATTTAACAGGGGACTAAACACCATATATTTT
CDR3 protein: CASRFNRGLNTIYF

D gene: NA
V gene: TRBV20-1
J gene: TRBJ2-5
clone size: few
CDR3 DNA: TGCAGTGCCATTGGACTTCAAGAGACCCAGTACTTC
CDR3 protein: CSAIGLQETQYF

D gene: NA
V gene: TRBV4-3
J gene: TRBJ1-1
clone size: NA
CDR3 DNA: TGCGCCAGCAGCCCCCAAGGGCATGAAGCTTTCTTT
CDR3 protein: CASSPQGHEAFF

D gene: TRBD2
V gene: TRBV7-2
J gene: TRBJ2-1
clone size: few
CDR3 DNA: TGTGCCAGCAGCCAACTAGCGGGAGTTGGTGAGCAGTTCTTC
CDR3 protein: CASSQLAGVGEQFF

D gene: NA
V gene: TRBV20-1
J gene: TRBJ2-7
clone size: few
CDR3 DNA: TGCAGTGCTAGCCCCTCGTGGGGAGGCCCTACCTACGAGCAGTACTTC
CDR3 protein: CSASPSWGGPTYEQYF

D gene: NA
V gene: TRBV7-2
J gene: TRBJ1-2
clone size: few
CDR3 DNA: TGTGCCAGCAGCCAACAGGGAAGGGATGGCTACACCTTC
CDR3 protein: CASSQQGRDGYTF

D gene: TRBD1
V gene: TRBV19
J gene: TRBJ2-7
clone size: NA
CDR3 DNA: TGTGCCAGTAGAGACAGGGCAAGTTCCTACGAGCAGTACTTC
CDR3 protein: CASRDRASSYEQYF

D gene: TRBD1
V gene: TRBV29-1
J gene: TRBJ1-2
clone size: many
CDR3 DNA: TGCAGCGTTGACAGGGGGCAAGTCTATGGCTACACCTTC
CDR3 protein: CSVDRGQVYGYTF

D gene: NA
V gene: TRBV20-1
J gene: TRBJ1-2
clone size: NA
CDR3 DNA: TGCAGTGCTAGTGCCTATGGCTACACCTTC
CDR3 protein: CSASAYGYTF

D gene: NA
V gene: TRBV12-3/TRBV12-4
J gene: TRBJ1-3
clone size: NA
CDR3 DNA: TGTGCCAGCAGTTACCCAAATGGAAACACCATATATTTT
CDR3 protein: CASSYPNGNTIYF

D gene: NA
V gene: TRBV5-1
J gene: TRBJ1-1
clone size: many
CDR3 DNA: TGCGCCAGCAGCTTGGTGGGCCCAGGGAGCACTGAAGCTTTCTTT
CDR3 protein: CASSLVGPGSTEAFF

D gene: TRBD2
V gene: TRBV5-1
J gene: TRBJ2-1
clone size: few
CDR3 DNA: TGCGCCAGCAGCGGCATGACTAGCGGGGCCTACAATGAGCAGTTCTTC
CDR3 protein: CASSGMTSGAYNEQFF

D gene: NA
V gene: TRBV6-5
J gene: TRBJ1-2
clone size: few
CDR3 DNA: TGTGCCAGCAGTTACCCGTCGGGAGGCCACTATGGCTACACCTTC
CDR3 protein: CASSYPSGGHYGYTF

D gene: TRBD1
V gene: TRBV5-1
J gene: TRBJ1-1
clone size: NA
CDR3 DNA: TGCGCCAGCAGCTTGGAAAGGGGGCAGGAAGCTTTCTTT
CDR3 protein: CASSLERGQEAFF

D gene: NA
V gene: TRBV7-9
J gene: TRBJ2-3
clone size: NA
CDR3 DNA: TGTGCCAGCAGCCTAAGGGCAGCCCCCACAGATACGCAGTATTTT
CDR3 protein: CASSLRAAPTDTQYF

D gene: NA
V gene: TRBV10-3
J gene: TRBJ1-2
clone size: many
CDR3 DNA: TGTGCCATCAGTTCGACGGCTGTCTATGGCTACACCTTC
CDR3 protein: CAISSTAVYGYTF